The 19 T cell receptor beta chains listed next were all sequenced from one sample in a study of blood T cells in healthy people across ages. Together with a sample-barcoded 5' primer, a J-beta primer mix was included in a second PCR lasting about 7 to 12 cycles. TCRdb re-analysed the 5' RACE reads in MiXCR, keeping a single row per CDR3 protein. The table records about 940,000 distinct CDR3 sequences, 40% to 60% of them present only once. The sequenced sample consisted of blood. The source is a young man in good health.

This clonotype came up a few times. The chain carries TRBV4-3 and TRBJ2-1; unclear D gene. Per germline, CDR1 LGHNA and CDR2 YSLEER. The V end lost 4 bases, the J end lost 0 bases, and 10 bases lay between the germline ends. The CDR3 has 15 amino acids. CDR3: CASSLTLSSYNEQFF. The CDR3 DNA reads TGCGCCAGCAGCCTTACTTTGAGCTCCTACAATGAGCAGTTCTTC.

This chain uses TRBV5-4 with TRBJ2-7; D is unclear. The germline V and J ends were trimmed by 0 bases and 5 bases, with 12 bases remaining between them. The CDR3 is 14 amino acids. The germline V gene has CDR1 SGHNT and CDR2 YYREEE (reference sequence). The CDR3 sequence: CASSLGGVRNEQYF. CDR3 nucleotide sequence: TGTGCCAGCAGCTTGGGCGGTGTGAGAAACGAGCAGTACTTC.

This clonotype has just a few counts. This chain joins TRBV4-1 and TRBJ2-5; D gene uncertain. The germline V gene encodes CDR1 MGHRA and CDR2 YSYEKL. V was shortened by 3 bases and J by 5 bases, with 10 bases between the two germline ends. The CDR3 sequence is 13 residues long. CDR3 DNA sequence: TGCGCCAGCAGCCACTGGACCGAGGAGACCCAGTACTTC. Residues: CASSHWTEETQYF.

The chain recombines TRBV4-3 with TRBJ1-1; TRBD1 is a possible D gene (6 bases). This CDR3 is built from 16 residues. Germline V gives CDR1 LGHNA, CDR2 YSLEER. Trimming removed 3 bases from V and 7 bases from J, with 21 bases in between. The CDR3 spells CASSQKLTGTRGEAFF. The DNA for the CDR3 is TGCGCCAGCAGCCAGAAACTTACCGGGACCAGGGGTGAAGCTTTCTTT.

This clonotype was counted only a few times. The V and J genes are TRBV4-2 and TRBJ2-1, with 8 positions matching TRBD2. V lost 4 bases and J lost 7; bases outside the gene matches: 9. This CDR3 is 15 amino acids long. Germline values: CDR1 LGHNA, CDR2 YNFKEQ. The CDR3 sequence is CASSPGGGTRNEQFF. For the CDR3, the DNA is TGTGCCAGCAGCCCCGGTGGAGGGACTAGAAATGAGCAGTTCTTC.

For the CDR3, the DNA is TGCAGTGCTATAAGGGCTCCCCTAACAGATACGCAGTATTTT. Encoded protein: CSAIRAPLTDTQYF. The chain uses TRBV20-1 and TRBJ2-3; no clear D gene. Germline CDR1 and CDR2: DFQATT and SNEGSKA (reference sequence). The CDR3 totals 14 residues. The V end lost 4 bases, the J end lost 3 bases, and 14 bases lay between the germline ends.

The chain links TRBV3-1 to TRBJ2-3; the match to TRBD2 covers 8 bases. This CDR3 spans 17 amino acids. The germline V gene has CDR1 LGHDT and CDR2 YNNKEL (reference sequence). J was trimmed by 0 bases and V by 2 bases; bases with no gene match: 7. DNA of the CDR3: TGTGCCAGCAGCCAATCTCGGGGGGGGGTTAGCACAGATACGCAGTATTTT. Translating gives CASSQSRGGVSTDTQYF.

V and J are TRBV20-1 and TRBJ2-5; D possibly corresponds to TRBD2 (5 bases). The J call is uncertain, as TRBJ2-7 better fits the DNA end. Germline V gene data show CDR1 as DFQATT and CDR2 as SNEGSKA (reference sequence). The CDR3 extends over 12 amino acids. The CDR3 DNA follows: TGCAGTGTGAGGGCGGCTAGTTACGAGCAGTACTTC. This translates into CSVRAASYEQYF.

The chain has TRBV20-1 and TRBJ2-3, with D perhaps TRBD1 (5 bases). Germline V gives CDR1 DFQATT, CDR2 SNEGSKA (reference sequence). The CDR3 has 15 residues. Trimming shortened V by 6 bases and J by 2 bases, and 18 bases separated the two germline ends. CDR3 nucleotide sequence: TGCAGTGCGGGAACCCTTTTGGACAACACAGATACGCAGTATTTT. Translated, it gives CSAGTLLDNTDTQYF.

About this clonotype itself: A much larger clone differs from this one at a single base, so this may be a read error. This sequence joins TRBV7-9 and TRBJ1-1; unclear D gene. This CDR3 is built from 12 residues. Per the germline V gene, CDR1 is SEHNR and CDR2 is FQNEAQ (reference sequence). V gave up 5 bases and J gave up 4 bases, with 8 bases separating them. The CDR3 sequence is CASSPPSTEAFF. The CDR3 DNA is TGTGCCAGCAGCCCTCCCAGCACTGAAGCTTTCTTT.

This clonotype appeared a few times. The chain combines TRBV7-2 with TRBJ2-3, with 9 bases fitting TRBD2. The CDR3 consists of 16 residues. Germline-derived CDR1 and CDR2 are SGHTA and FQGNSA. V dropped 4 bases and J dropped 3; count of bases not matched to a gene: 8. The CDR3 protein is CASSSPGLARTDTQYF. The CDR3 DNA follows: TGTGCCAGCAGCTCCCCGGGACTAGCAAGGACAGATACGCAGTATTTT.

The chain joins TRBV20-1 to TRBJ2-5; D gene ambiguous. This CDR3 is built from 13 residues. The germline gives CDR1 DFQATT, CDR2 SNEGSKA (reference sequence). The germline V and J ends were trimmed by 1 base and 4 bases, with 10 bases remaining between them. Here the CDR3 reads CSARGQPRETQYF. The CDR3, as DNA: TGCAGTGCTAGAGGTCAGCCTAGAGAGACCCAGTACTTC.

A few counts support this clonotype. The J gene is TRBJ2-7, the V gene TRBV27; D is unclear. This CDR3 region has 13 residues. Trimming removed 0 bases at V and 3 bases at J, with 6 bases between. In germline, CDR1 is MNHEY, CDR2 SMNVEV (reference sequence). The CDR3 bases are TGTGCCAGCAGTTTATCGGGCATCTACGAGCAGTACTTC. It specifies CASSLSGIYEQYF.

This chain joins TRBV4-1 and TRBJ1-5; 8 nucleotides match TRBD1. In germline, CDR1 is MGHRA, CDR2 YSYEKL. This CDR3 spans 16 amino acids. Trimming took 2 bases from V and 7 from J; bases not matched to a gene: 10. CDR3 sequence: CASSQTGAGGGQPQHF. CDR3 DNA sequence: TGCGCCAGCAGCCAAACTGGGGCAGGGGGCGGCCAGCCCCAGCATTTT.

V usage is TRBV7-2 and J usage is TRBJ1-4; possible D gene TRBD1, 6 bases. V was pared by 2 bases and J by 8 bases, with 9 bases between. Germline CDR1 and CDR2: SGHTA and FQGNSA. The CDR3 covers 13 residues. CDR3 in amino acids: CASSLSQGEKLFF. The CDR3 DNA reads as TGTGCCAGCAGCTTAAGTCAGGGGGAAAAACTGTTTTTT.

This chain links TRBV2 with TRBJ2-2; D may be TRBD1 (6 bases). CDR1 and CDR2 from the germline V gene are SNHLY and FYNNEI. The CDR3 consists of 13 residues. Trimming cost V 4 bases and J 7 bases, with 10 bases left between them. In DNA form, the CDR3 reads TGTGCCAGCAGTGTTCAGGGACACGGGGAGCTGTTTTTT. Protein sequence: CASSVQGHGELFF.

V usage is TRBV30 and J usage is TRBJ2-1; maybe TRBD1 (5 bases). CDR1 and CDR2 (germline): GTSNPN, SVGIG (reference sequence). V lost 2 bases to trimming and J lost 5 bases, with 13 bases between them. The CDR3 sequence is 14 residues long. CDR3: CAWSLGRDDNEQFF. DNA for the CDR3: TGTGCCTGGAGTCTTGGCAGGGATGACAATGAGCAGTTCTTC.

This clonotype has just a few counts. The genes are TRBV7-2 and TRBJ2-3; 12 bases match TRBD2. The CDR3 runs to 19 residues. After removal of 0 bases from V and 1 base from J, the junction contained 8 bases not matched to a gene. Germline CDR1 is SGHTA and CDR2 is FQGNSA. CDR3 nucleotides: TGTGCCAGCAGCTTAGCGGCTAGCGGGGGGGCCCTTCGCACAGATACGCAGTATTTT. Protein: CASSLAASGGALRTDTQYF.

The chain couples TRBV6-2 or TRBV6-3 to TRBJ2-7; 7 bases match TRBD1. The germline CDR1 and CDR2 sequences are MNHEY and SVGEGT. With 7 bases clipped from V and 4 bases from J, the junction kept 7 bases outside the gene matches. The CDR3 covers 13 residues. CDR3 in amino acids: CASTRQGGYEQYF. CDR3 coding DNA: TGTGCCAGCACCCGACAGGGTGGATACGAGCAGTACTTC.